This T cell receptor (beta chain) was found in a study of regulatory T cells in long-lasting Graves disease. This clonotype was observed at least ten times. There are 17 residues in the CDR3. Germline V gives CDR1 KGHDR, CDR2 SFDVKD. V dropped 0 bases and J dropped 4; count of bases not matched to a gene: 3. In building TCR beta libraries, iRepertoire HTBI primers were used together with Arm-PCR of CDR3 regions. TCRdb redid the calling of the multiplex PCR reads with MiXCR, one entry per CDR3 protein. The sample contains about 240,000 distinct CDR3 sequences, around 21% of which appear only once. Regarding time point: newly diagnosed GD, antithyroid drugs for less than 3 months. Extracted RNA from PBMCs served as the source of the TCR library.

The specimen was peripheral blood mononuclear cells (PBMCs), collected at new diagnosis, from a patient treated with antithyroid drugs. The clonotype was recovered from a female donor with Graves disease. The rearrangement uses TRBV24-1 and TRBJ2-2; 11 bases map to TRBD1. In DNA, the CDR3 is TGTGCCACCAGTGATTTGCGGGACAGGGGGGGCACCGGGGAGCTGTTTTTT. It translates to CATSDLRDRGGTGELFF.